This TCR beta chain was recovered during a study of shared clonotypes between healthy human individuals. This table comes from immunoSEQ multiplex PCR, and its TCRdb copy is limited to in-frame clones, with some not included. The data hold more than 900,000 clones, with about 80% observed a single time. Findings and caveats of the study: Non-shared clonotypes had lower generation probabilities than clonotypes shared by all four sorted-subset donors.

The V gene end was trimmed by 10 bases and the J gene end by 4 bases; junction bases not matched to a gene: 5. The CDR3 extends over 13 amino acids. From germline, CDR1 is MDHEN and CDR2 SYDVKM. On this clone: Its specificity is not known.

The rearrangement joins TRBV28 to TRBJ2-1, with 9 bases matching TRBD1. The specimen was memory CD4+ T cells from PBMCs. Stated subset: CD45RA-negative fraction. This sequence was found in a man aged 18 to 35 in good health. Some clones in this sample may be carry-over from other donors' samples. The DNA for the CDR3 is TGTGCCATGGGGACAGGGCGATACAATGAGCAGTTCTTC. It translates to CAMGTGRYNEQFF. Complete variable domain (other parts from reference TRBV28 and TRBJ2-1): DVKVTQSSRYLVKRTGEKVFLECVQDMDHENMFWYRQDPGLGLRLIYFSYDVKMKEKGDIPEGYSVSREKKERFSLILESASTNQTSMYLCAMGTGRYNEQFFGPGTRLTVL.